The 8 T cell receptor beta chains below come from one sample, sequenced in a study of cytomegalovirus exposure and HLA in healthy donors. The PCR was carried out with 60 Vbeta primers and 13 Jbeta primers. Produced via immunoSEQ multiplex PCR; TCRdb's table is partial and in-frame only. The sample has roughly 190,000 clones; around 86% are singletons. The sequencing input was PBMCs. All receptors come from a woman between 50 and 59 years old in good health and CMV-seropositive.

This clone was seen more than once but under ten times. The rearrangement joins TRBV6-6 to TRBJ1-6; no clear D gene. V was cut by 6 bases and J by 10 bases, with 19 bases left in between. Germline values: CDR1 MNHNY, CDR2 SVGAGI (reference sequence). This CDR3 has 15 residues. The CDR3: CASSGRGEGESPLHF. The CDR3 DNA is TGTGCCAGCAGCGGGCGGGGTGAGGGCGAATCACCCCTCCACTTT.

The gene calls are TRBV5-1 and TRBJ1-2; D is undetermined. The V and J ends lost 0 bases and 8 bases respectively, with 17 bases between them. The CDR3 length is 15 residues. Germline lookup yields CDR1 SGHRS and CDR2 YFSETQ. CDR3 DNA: TGCGCCAGCAGCTTGGAGGTTGGAGGGCCCGGGGGCTACACCTTC. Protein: CASSLEVGGPGGYTF.

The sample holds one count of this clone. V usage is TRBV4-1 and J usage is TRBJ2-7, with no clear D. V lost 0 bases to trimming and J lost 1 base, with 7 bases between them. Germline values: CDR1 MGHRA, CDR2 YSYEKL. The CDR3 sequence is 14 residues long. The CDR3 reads CASSQDTISYEQYF. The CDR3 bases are TGCGCCAGCAGCCAAGATACAATATCCTACGAGCAGTACTTC.

CDR3 residues: CAISESFRHNSYEQYF. As DNA, the CDR3 is TGTGCCATCAGTGAGTCGTTCCGACATAACTCCTACGAGCAGTACTTC. The chain combines TRBV10-3 with TRBJ2-5; unclear D gene. The J call may be mistaken, given a closer DNA end match to TRBJ2-7. Germline CDR1 reads ENHRY; CDR2 reads SYGVKD. The CDR3 is 16 amino acids.

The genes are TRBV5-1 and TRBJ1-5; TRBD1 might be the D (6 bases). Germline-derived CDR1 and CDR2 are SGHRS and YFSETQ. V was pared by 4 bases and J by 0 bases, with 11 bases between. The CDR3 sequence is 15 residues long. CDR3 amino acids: CASSPGVYSNQPQHF. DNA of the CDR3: TGCGCCAGCAGCCCAGGGGTCTATAGCAATCAGCCCCAGCATTTT.

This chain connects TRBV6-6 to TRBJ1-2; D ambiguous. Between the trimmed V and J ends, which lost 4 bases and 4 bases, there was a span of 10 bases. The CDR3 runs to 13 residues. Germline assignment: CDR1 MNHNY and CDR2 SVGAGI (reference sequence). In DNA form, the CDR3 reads TGTGCCAGCAGTTTAGAGGGAGCCTATGGCTACACCTTC. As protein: CASSLEGAYGYTF.

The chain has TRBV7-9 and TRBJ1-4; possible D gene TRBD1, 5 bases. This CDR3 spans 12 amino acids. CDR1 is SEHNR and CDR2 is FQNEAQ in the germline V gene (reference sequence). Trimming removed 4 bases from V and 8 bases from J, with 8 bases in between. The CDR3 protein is CASSWGGEKLFF. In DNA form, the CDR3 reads TGTGCCAGCAGCTGGGGGGGGGAAAAACTGTTTTTT.

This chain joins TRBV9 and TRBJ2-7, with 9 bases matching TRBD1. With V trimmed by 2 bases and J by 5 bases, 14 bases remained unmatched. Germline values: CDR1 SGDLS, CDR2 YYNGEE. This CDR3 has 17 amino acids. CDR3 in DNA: TGTGCCAGCAGCGTCGAACCTCCGTCGGACAGGGGCCACGAGCAGTACTTC. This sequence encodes CASSVEPPSDRGHEQYF. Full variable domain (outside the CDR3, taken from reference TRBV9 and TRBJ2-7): DSGVTQTPKHLITATGQRVTLRCSPRSGDLSVYWYQQSLDQGLQFLIQYYNGEERAKGNILERFSAQQFPDLHSELNLSSLELGDSALYFCASSVEPPSDRGHEQYFGPGTRLTVT.